This is a list of T cell receptor beta chains from one sample in a study of blood T cell repertoires in COVID-19. Sequencing was performed with immunoSEQ multiplex PCR; in TCRdb, only in-frame clones are kept and a portion is missing. The table records tens of thousands of clones, 75% to 85% of them present only once. Sample: peripheral blood. Every receptor here comes from a woman aged 70-85 years with acute or convalescent COVID-19. Both conserved end residues are part of each CDR3. A D gene is named only where the DNA matches it firmly. Clone size is not always given. Where it is, it says once, few, many or a class for expanded clones.

size: NA; V: TRBV6-6; J: TRBJ1-5; D: TRBD1; DNA: TGTGCCAGCAGAGCCGGGACAGTAAGAGGTCAGCCCCAGCATTTT; CDR3: CASRAGTVRGQPQHF
size: NA; V: TRBV14; J: TRBJ2-2; D: TRBD1; DNA: TGTGCCAGCAGTCCCCCCGGGACAGCCACCGGGGAGCTGTTTTTT; CDR3: CASSPPGTATGELFF
size: few; V: TRBV6-2/TRBV6-3; J: TRBJ2-5; D: TRBD2; DNA: TGTGCCAGCAGTTACGGGACTAGTACAGAGACCCAGTACTTC; CDR3: CASSYGTSTETQYF
size: NA; V: TRBV5-8; J: TRBJ2-3; D: TRBD2; DNA: TGTGCCAGCAGCTCTTGGGTAGCGGGGGCCCACACAGATACGCAGTATTTT; CDR3: CASSSWVAGAHTDTQYF
size: NA; V: TRBV20-1; J: TRBJ1-2; D: NA; DNA: TGCAGTGCTTCAAGGGAGGGTGGCTACACCTTC; CDR3: CSASREGGYTF
size: NA; V: TRBV25-1; J: TRBJ1-2; D: TRBD1; DNA: TGTGCCAGCAGTGAGCGGGACAGACCAAACTATGGCTACACCTTC; CDR3: CASSERDRPNYGYTF
size: NA; V: TRBV4-3; J: TRBJ1-6; D: NA; DNA: TGCGCCAGCAGCCAAGAGTCAGGGTTGGATTCACCCCTCCACTTT; CDR3: CASSQESGLDSPLHF
size: NA; V: TRBV13; J: TRBJ2-7; D: NA; DNA: TGTGCCAGCAGCTTGGAACAGTCCGCCTACGAGCAGTACTTC; CDR3: CASSLEQSAYEQYF
size: NA; V: TRBV3-1/TRBV3-2; J: TRBJ1-4; D: TRBD1; DNA: TGTGCCAGCAGCCCGGGACAGGGATCTAATGAAAAACTGTTTTTT; CDR3: CASSPGQGSNEKLFF
size: NA; V: TRBV7-2; J: TRBJ2-2; D: TRBD1; DNA: TGTGCCAGCAGCCTAGACGGGACAGGGGGCGCGGGGGAGCTGTTTTTT; CDR3: CASSLDGTGGAGELFF
size: NA; V: TRBV5-1; J: TRBJ2-7; D: TRBD2; DNA: TGCGCCAGCAGCTCCGGGACTAGCGGACCCTACGAGCAGTACTTC; CDR3: CASSSGTSGPYEQYF
size: NA; V: TRBV2; J: TRBJ2-2; D: NA; DNA: TGTGCCAGCACTCTGGCCAAGAACACCGGGGAGCTGTTTTTT; CDR3: CASTLAKNTGELFF
size: NA; V: TRBV2; J: TRBJ1-1; D: TRBD1; DNA: TGTGCCAGCAGTGAAGCGCTTCAGGGACAGGGGGCTTTCTTT; CDR3: CASSEALQGQGAFF
size: NA; V: TRBV2; J: TRBJ2-2; D: NA; DNA: TGTGCCAGCCGAAGGCAGGAAGTCACCGGGGAGCTGTTTTTT; CDR3: CASRRQEVTGELFF
size: few; V: TRBV12-3/TRBV12-4; J: TRBJ1-2; D: NA; DNA: TGTGCCAGCAGTTTGCAAGCGGATGGCTACACCTTC; CDR3: CASSLQADGYTF
size: NA; V: TRBV6-5; J: TRBJ1-6; D: TRBD1; DNA: TGTGCCAGCAGTTATCTTGGACAGGGGTATTCACCCCTCCACTTT; CDR3: CASSYLGQGYSPLHF
size: NA; V: TRBV19; J: TRBJ1-5; D: NA; DNA: TGTGCCAGTAGTATCTCACTCTATCAGCCCCAGCATTTT; CDR3: CASSISLYQPQHF
size: few; V: TRBV7-9; J: TRBJ1-1; D: NA; DNA: TGTGCCAGCAGCTTAGCGAGACAGGCACTGAACACTGAAGCTTTCTTT; CDR3: CASSLARQALNTEAFF
size: NA; V: TRBV25-1; J: TRBJ2-6; D: TRBD1; DNA: TGTGCCAGCAGAGGGACAGGGTTTGGGGCCAACGTCCTGACTTTC; CDR3: CASRGTGFGANVLTF
size: few; V: TRBV6-6; J: TRBJ2-2; D: TRBD2; DNA: TGTGCCAGCAGGACTGGGGCGGGAGCGAACACCGGGGAGCTGTTTTTT; CDR3: CASRTGAGANTGELFF
size: NA; V: TRBV6-5; J: TRBJ1-1; D: NA; DNA: TGTGCCAGCAGTTACGAGGGGGGGTATACAGCTGAAGCTTTCTTT; CDR3: CASSYEGGYTAEAFF
size: NA; V: TRBV5-8; J: TRBJ1-5; D: TRBD1; DNA: TGTGCCAGCAGCTTGGGACAGGGCCGCAATCAGCCCCAGCATTTT; CDR3: CASSLGQGRNQPQHF
size: NA; V: TRBV19; J: TRBJ1-4; D: NA; DNA: TGTGCCAGCGGGGGGCAGGGCTGGGAAAAACTGTTTTTT; CDR3: CASGGQGWEKLFF
size: once; V: TRBV18; J: TRBJ1-1; D: NA; DNA: TGTGCCAGCTCACCACCGTCCCGGGACACTGAAGCTTTCTTT; CDR3: CASSPPSRDTEAFF
size: NA; V: TRBV5-8; J: TRBJ1-6; D: NA; DNA: TGTGCCAGCAGCTTGTCGAGCTCCTATAATTCACCCCTCCACTTT; CDR3: CASSLSSSYNSPLHF
size: NA; V: TRBV6-5; J: TRBJ2-1; D: NA; DNA: TGTGCCAGCAGTTACTCGTCGGATGAGCAGTTCTTC; CDR3: CASSYSSDEQFF
size: NA; V: TRBV13; J: TRBJ1-2; D: NA; DNA: TGTGCCAGCAGCTCCACGAGGGGGGGTTCTAACTATGGCTACACCTTC; CDR3: CASSSTRGGSNYGYTF
size: NA; V: TRBV6-5; J: TRBJ1-4; D: NA; DNA: TGTGCCAGCAGTCGGGGGGACTTTGAAAAACTGTTTTTT; CDR3: CASSRGDFEKLFF
size: once; V: TRBV5-5; J: TRBJ2-1; D: TRBD2; DNA: TGTGCCAGCAGCCCTGTAGCGGGGTTTTACAATGAGCAGTTCTTC; CDR3: CASSPVAGFYNEQFF
size: NA; V: TRBV12-3/TRBV12-4; J: TRBJ2-1; D: TRBD1; DNA: TGTGCCAGCAGTAGACAGGGTTATGAGCAGTTCTTC; CDR3: CASSRQGYEQFF
size: NA; V: TRBV14; J: TRBJ2-2; D: NA; DNA: TGTGCCAGCAGCTTCTTATCGGCCGGGGAGCTGTTTTTT; CDR3: CASSFLSAGELFF
size: NA; V: TRBV5-4; J: TRBJ2-5; D: NA; DNA: TGTGCCAGCAGCTTGGAAGCGGCCGTACGGGAGACCCAGTACTTC; CDR3: CASSLEAAVRETQYF
size: NA; V: TRBV5-4; J: TRBJ1-3; D: TRBD1; DNA: TGTGCCAGCAGCACCGGGACAGCCTCTGGAAACACCATATATTTT; CDR3: CASSTGTASGNTIYF
size: NA; V: TRBV19; J: TRBJ2-2; D: TRBD1; DNA: TGTGCCAGTAGTTCCCAGCCGGGACAGGGTGGGACCGGGGAGCTGTTTTTT; CDR3: CASSSQPGQGGTGELFF
size: NA; V: TRBV24-1; J: TRBJ1-1; D: TRBD1; DNA: TGTGCCACCAGCGGACAGGGGAACACTGAAGCTTTCTTT; CDR3: CATSGQGNTEAFF
size: few; V: TRBV11-3; J: TRBJ1-1; D: NA; DNA: TGTGCCACCTGCTTTGCGAGGAACACTGAAGCTTTCTTT; CDR3: CATCFARNTEAFF
size: NA; V: TRBV29-1; J: TRBJ1-5; D: TRBD1; DNA: TGCAGCGTTGACACAGGGGGTGGCAATCAGCCCCAGCATTTT; CDR3: CSVDTGGGNQPQHF